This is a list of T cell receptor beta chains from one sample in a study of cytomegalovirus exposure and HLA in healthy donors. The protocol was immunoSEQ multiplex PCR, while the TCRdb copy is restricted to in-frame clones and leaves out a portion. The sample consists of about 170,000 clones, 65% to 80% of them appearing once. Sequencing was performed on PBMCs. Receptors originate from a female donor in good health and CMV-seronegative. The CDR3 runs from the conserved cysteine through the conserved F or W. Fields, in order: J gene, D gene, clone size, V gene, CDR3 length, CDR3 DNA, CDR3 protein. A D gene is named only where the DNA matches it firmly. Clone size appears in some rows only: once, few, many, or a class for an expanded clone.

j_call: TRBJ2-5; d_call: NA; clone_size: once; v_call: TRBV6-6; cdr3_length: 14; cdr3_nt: TGTGCCAGCAGTTACGAGGGGGTGCGGGAGACCCAGTACTTC; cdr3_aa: CASSYEGVRETQYF
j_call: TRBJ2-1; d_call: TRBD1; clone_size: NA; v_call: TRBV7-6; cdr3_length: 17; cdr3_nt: TGTGCCAGCAGCTTTACCTACAGGGGCCGGACCTACAATGAGCAGTTCTTC; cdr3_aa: CASSFTYRGRTYNEQFF
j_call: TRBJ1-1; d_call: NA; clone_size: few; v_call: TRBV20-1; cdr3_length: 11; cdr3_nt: TGCAGTGCCACGTCGCCAGTTGAAGCTTTCTTT; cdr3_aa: CSATSPVEAFF
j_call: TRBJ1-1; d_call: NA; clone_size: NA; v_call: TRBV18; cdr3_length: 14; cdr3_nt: TGTGCCAGCTCACCAAACAGAATGAACACTGAAGCTTTCTTT; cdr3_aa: CASSPNRMNTEAFF
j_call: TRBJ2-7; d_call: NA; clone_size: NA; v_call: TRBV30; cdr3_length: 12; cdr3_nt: TGTGCCTGGAGTGTATCTAGCCACGAGCAGTACTTC; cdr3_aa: CAWSVSSHEQYF
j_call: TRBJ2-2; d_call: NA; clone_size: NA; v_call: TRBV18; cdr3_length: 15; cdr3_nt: TGTGCCAGCTCACTACGGACACTGAACACCGGGGAGCTGTTTTTT; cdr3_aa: CASSLRTLNTGELFF
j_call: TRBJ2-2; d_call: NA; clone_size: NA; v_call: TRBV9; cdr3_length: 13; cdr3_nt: TGTGCCAGCAGCGTAACAGGGACCGGGGAGCTGTTTTTT; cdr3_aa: CASSVTGTGELFF
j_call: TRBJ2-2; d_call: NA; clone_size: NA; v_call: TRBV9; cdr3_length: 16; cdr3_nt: TGTGCCAGCAGCGTACCCGGGGGGCCGAACACCGGGGAGCTGTTTTTT; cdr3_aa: CASSVPGGPNTGELFF
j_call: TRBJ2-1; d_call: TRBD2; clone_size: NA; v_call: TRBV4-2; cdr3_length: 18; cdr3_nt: TGTGCCAGCAGCCAAGAGGCCCTAGCGGGAGGTTCCTACAATGAGCAGTTCTTC; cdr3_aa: CASSQEALAGGSYNEQFF
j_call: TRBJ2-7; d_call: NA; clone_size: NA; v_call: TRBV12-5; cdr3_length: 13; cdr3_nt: TGTGCTAGTGGTTTGGCCCCGGGCTACGAGCAGTACTTC; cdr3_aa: CASGLAPGYEQYF
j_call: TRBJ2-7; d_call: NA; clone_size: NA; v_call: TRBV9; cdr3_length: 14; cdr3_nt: TGTGCCAGCAGCGTAGCTGCCAGAAACTACGAGCAGTACTTC; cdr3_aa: CASSVAARNYEQYF
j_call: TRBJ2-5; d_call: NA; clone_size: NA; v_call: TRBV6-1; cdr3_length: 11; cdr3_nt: TGTGCCAGCTCCCCCAAAGAGACCCAGTACTTC; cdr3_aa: CASSPKETQYF
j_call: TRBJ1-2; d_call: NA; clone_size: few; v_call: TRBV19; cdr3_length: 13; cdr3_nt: TGTGCCAGTAGTCTGGACAGCCGATCCGGCTACACCTTC; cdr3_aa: CASSLDSRSGYTF
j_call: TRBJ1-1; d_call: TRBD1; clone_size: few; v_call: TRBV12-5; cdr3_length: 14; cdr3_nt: TGTGCTAGTGGATCCGGGACAGGGCAAACTGAAGCTTTCTTT; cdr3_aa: CASGSGTGQTEAFF
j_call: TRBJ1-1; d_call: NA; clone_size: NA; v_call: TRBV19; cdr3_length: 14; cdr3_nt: TGTGCCAGTAGTACCCCGGCAGGGAACACTGAAGCTTTCTTT; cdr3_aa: CASSTPAGNTEAFF
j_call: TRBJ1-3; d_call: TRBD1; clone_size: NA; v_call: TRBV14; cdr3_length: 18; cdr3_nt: TGTGCCAGCAGCCAAGTTCACCCCTGGACAGGACCGCGAAACACCATATATTTT; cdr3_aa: CASSQVHPWTGPRNTIYF
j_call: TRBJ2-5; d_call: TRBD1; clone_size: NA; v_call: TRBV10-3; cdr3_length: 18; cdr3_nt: TGTGCCATCAGCGGCTCCGGGACAGGGGGCAAAACGCAAGAGACCCAGTACTTC; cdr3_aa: CAISGSGTGGKTQETQYF
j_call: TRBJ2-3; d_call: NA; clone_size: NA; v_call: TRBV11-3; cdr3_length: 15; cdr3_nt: TGTGCCAGCAGCTCCCGGGGATTTGCGACAGATACGCAGTATTTT; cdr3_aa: CASSSRGFATDTQYF
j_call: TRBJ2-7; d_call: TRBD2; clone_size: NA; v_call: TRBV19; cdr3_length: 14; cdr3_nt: TGTGCCAGTAGTATCAATAGGGGAGGGTACGAGCAGTACTTC; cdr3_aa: CASSINRGGYEQYF
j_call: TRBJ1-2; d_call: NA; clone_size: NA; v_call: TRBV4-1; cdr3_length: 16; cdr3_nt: TGCGCCAGCAGCTTGACCCGACAGACGAAAACGGCTGGCTACACCTTC; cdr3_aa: CASSLTRQTKTAGYTF
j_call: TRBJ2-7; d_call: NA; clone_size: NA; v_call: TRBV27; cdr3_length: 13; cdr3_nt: TGTGCCAGCAGTCCAGGGGTGGCCTACGAGCAGTACTTC; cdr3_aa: CASSPGVAYEQYF
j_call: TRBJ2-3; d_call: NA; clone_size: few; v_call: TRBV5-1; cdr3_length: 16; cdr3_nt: TGCGCCAGCAGCCCGGGTCTTGTCCCGGATGGAGATACGCAGTATTTT; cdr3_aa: CASSPGLVPDGDTQYF
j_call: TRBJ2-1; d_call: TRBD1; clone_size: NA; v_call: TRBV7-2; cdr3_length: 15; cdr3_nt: TGTGCCAGCAGCTTATCAGGGGGAGCCTACAATGAGCAGTTCTTC; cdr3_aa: CASSLSGGAYNEQFF
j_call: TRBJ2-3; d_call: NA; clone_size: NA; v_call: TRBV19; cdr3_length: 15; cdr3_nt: TGTGCCAGTAGTGGGGTAGCGACTAGCACAGATACGCAGTATTTT; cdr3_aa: CASSGVATSTDTQYF
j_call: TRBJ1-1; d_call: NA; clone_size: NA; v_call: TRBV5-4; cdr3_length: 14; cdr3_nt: TGTGCCAGCAGCTTGGCCAGGGAGAACACTGAAGCTTTCTTT; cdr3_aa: CASSLARENTEAFF
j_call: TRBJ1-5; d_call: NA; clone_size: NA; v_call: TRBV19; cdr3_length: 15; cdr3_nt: TGTGCCAGTACCCGGGGAGGGGCTTCTAATCAGCCCCAGCATTTT; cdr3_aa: CASTRGGASNQPQHF
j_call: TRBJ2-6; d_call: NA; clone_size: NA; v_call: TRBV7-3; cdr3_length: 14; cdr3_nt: TGTGCCAGCAGTCCAGGGTCTGGGGCCAACGGCCTGACTTTC; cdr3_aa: CASSPGSGANGLTF
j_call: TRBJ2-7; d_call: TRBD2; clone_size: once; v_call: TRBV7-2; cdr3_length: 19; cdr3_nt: TGTGCCAGCAGCTTATGGGTAGGGCTAGCGGGCTCGAGCTCCTACGAGCAGTACTTC; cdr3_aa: CASSLWVGLAGSSSYEQYF
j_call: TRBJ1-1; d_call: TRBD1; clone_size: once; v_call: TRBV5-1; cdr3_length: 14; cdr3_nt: TGCGCCAGCAGCTTGGTGACAGGGCAAACTGAAGCTTTCTTT; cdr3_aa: CASSLVTGQTEAFF
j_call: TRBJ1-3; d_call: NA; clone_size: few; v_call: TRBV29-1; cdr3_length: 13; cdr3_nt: TGCAGCGTTGAAATCGGAGGGCAGAACACCATATATTTT; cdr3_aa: CSVEIGGQNTIYF
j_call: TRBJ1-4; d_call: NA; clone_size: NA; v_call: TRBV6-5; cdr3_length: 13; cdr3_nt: TGTGCCAGCAGTGCTTCCGGTTTTGAAAAACTGTTTTTT; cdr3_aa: CASSASGFEKLFF
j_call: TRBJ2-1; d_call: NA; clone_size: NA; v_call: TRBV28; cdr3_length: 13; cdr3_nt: TGTGCCAGCGGGACTCCTCGAGGTTATGAGCAGTTCTTC; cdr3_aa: CASGTPRGYEQFF
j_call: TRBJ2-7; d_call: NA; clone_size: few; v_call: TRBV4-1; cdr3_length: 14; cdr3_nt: TGCGCCAGCAGCCAAAAACAGGAGGGGTACGAGCAGTACTTC; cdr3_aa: CASSQKQEGYEQYF
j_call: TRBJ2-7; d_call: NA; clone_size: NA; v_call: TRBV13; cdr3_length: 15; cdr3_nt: TGTGCCAGCAGCCCCCGGTGGGGGGAGTCCTACGAGCAGTACTTC; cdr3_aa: CASSPRWGESYEQYF
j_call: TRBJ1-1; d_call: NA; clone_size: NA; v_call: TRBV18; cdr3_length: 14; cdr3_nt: TGTGCCAGCTCACCCCCCAGTCGAAACACTGAAGCTTTCTTT; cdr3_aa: CASSPPSRNTEAFF
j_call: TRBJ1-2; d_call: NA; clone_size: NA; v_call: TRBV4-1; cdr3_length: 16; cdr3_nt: TGCGCCAGCAGCCTAGAGGGTCGACAGTTAACTTATGGCTACACCTTC; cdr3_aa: CASSLEGRQLTYGYTF
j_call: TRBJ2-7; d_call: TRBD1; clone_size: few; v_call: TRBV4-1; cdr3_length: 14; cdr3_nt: TGCGCCAGCAGCCAAGGGGACAGCGGCTACGAGCAGTACTTC; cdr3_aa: CASSQGDSGYEQYF
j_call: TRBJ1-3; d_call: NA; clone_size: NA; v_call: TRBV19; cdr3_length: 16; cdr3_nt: TGTGCCAGTAGTATTCAAGCTCGGAGCTCTGGAAACACCATATATTTT; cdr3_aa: CASSIQARSSGNTIYF
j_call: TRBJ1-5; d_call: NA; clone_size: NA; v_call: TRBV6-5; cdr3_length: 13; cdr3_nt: TGTGCCAGCACCTCGGGAGGGGGTCAGCCCCAGCATTTT; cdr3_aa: CASTSGGGQPQHF
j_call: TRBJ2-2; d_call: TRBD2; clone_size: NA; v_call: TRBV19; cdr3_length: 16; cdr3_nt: TGTGCCAGTAGTACCTACGGACTAGCGGGAGTAGGGGAGCTGTTTTTT; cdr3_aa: CASSTYGLAGVGELFF
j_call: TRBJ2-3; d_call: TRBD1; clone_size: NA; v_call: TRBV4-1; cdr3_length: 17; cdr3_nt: TGCGCCAGCAGCCAAGATGGGACAGGGGGATCTGCAGATACGCAGTATTTT; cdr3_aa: CASSQDGTGGSADTQYF
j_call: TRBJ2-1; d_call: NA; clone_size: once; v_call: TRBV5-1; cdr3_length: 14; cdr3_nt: TGCGCCAGCAGCTTGGGGACTGCTTACAATGAGCAGTTCTTC; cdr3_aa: CASSLGTAYNEQFF
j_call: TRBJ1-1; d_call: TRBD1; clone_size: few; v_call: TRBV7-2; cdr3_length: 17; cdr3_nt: TGTGCCAGCAGCTTAATTAGGACAGGAAAGGGGAGACCTGAAGCTTTCTTT; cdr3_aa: CASSLIRTGKGRPEAFF
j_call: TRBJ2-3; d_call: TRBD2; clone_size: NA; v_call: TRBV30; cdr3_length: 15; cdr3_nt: TGTGCCTGGAGTCCCGGGGGGGGCGCGTCAGATACGCAGTATTTT; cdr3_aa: CAWSPGGGASDTQYF
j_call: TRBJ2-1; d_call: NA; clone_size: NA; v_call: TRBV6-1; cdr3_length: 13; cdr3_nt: TGTGCCAGCAGTGGGAGTACCCACAATGAGCAGTTCTTC; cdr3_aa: CASSGSTHNEQFF
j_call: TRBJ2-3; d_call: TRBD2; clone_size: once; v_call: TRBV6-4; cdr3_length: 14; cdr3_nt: TGTGCCAGCAGGAAGGAAGCGGGGGACGGTACGCAGTATTTT; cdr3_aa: CASRKEAGDGTQYF
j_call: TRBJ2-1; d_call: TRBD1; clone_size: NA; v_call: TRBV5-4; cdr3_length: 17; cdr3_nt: TGTGCCAGCAGCTTACCGCCCGGGACAGGGGGCCAGGATGAGCAGTTCTTC; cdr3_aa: CASSLPPGTGGQDEQFF